This T cell receptor beta chain comes out of a study of blood T cell repertoires in COVID-19. The assay was immunoSEQ multiplex PCR, and TCRdb's table has in-frame clones only and misses some. Here the sample spans 150,000 to 200,000 clones, about 87% being singletons. V trimming: 8 bases; J trimming: 5 bases; junction bases outside the gene matches: 13. The V gene's germline CDR1 is KGHSH and CDR2 LQKENI. The CDR3 is 15 residues long. V gene TRBV18 combines with J gene TRBJ2-5; 8 positions match TRBD1. Sequenced sample: peripheral blood. The origin of this receptor is an older woman with COVID-19, enrolled during active disease. CDR3 residues: CASAVGRGRGETQYF. The CDR3, as DNA: TGTGCCAGCGCCGTCGGCAGGGGGCGAGGGGAGACCCAGTACTTC.